The rows below give T cell receptor beta chains drawn from one sample of a study of radiotherapy plus CTLA-4 blockade in lung cancer. TCRdb keeps only in-frame clones here, not all; method: immunoSEQ multiplex PCR. Among 78,000 or so clones, 85% to 90% were seen once, and the ten largest hold around 0.87%. The material was peripheral blood, obtained from a patient treated with radiotherapy plus ipilimumab. Receptors originate from a human donor with non-small cell lung cancer who had stable disease on radiotherapy plus ipilimumab. The CDR3 runs from the conserved cysteine through the conserved F or W. D genes are given only for firm matches. Rows give clone size only sometimes, using once, few, many, or a class for an expanded clone.

CASSQTGLNQPQHF TGTGCCAGCTCACAAACAGGGCTCAATCAGCCCCAGCATTTT - TRBV18 - TRBJ1-5
CASSTRDHLYEQYF TGTGCCAGCAGCACCCGGGACCACCTCTACGAGCAGTACTTC - TRBV13 - TRBJ2-7
CASRVTSGSYEQYF TGTGCCAGCAGGGTGACTAGCGGGAGTTACGAGCAGTACTTC TRBD2 TRBV25-1 - TRBJ2-7
CASSVGGRGTEAFF TGTGCCAGCAGCGTAGGAGGGAGAGGCACTGAAGCTTTCTTT - TRBV9 - TRBJ1-1
CASSARTGSGQPQHF TGTGCCAGTAGTGCAAGGACAGGGTCAGGACAGCCCCAGCATTTT TRBD1 TRBV19 - TRBJ1-5
CASSPGGRINTGELFF TGCGCCAGCAGCCCGGGTGGCAGAATTAACACCGGGGAGCTGTTTTTT - TRBV5-1 once TRBJ2-2
CASSQTSGPSADRYTF TGTGCCAGCAGTCAAACCTCGGGACCCTCGGCGGATCGCTACACCTTC - TRBV11-2 - TRBJ1-2
CASSQWGPKQDLNTEAFF TGTGCCAGCAGCCAATGGGGGCCTAAACAGGACTTGAACACTGAAGCTTTCTTT - TRBV16 - TRBJ1-1
CASSLSWTGGTYNEQFF TGTGCCAGCAGCCTTTCCTGGACAGGGGGTACCTACAATGAGCAGTTCTTC TRBD1 TRBV5-8 once TRBJ2-1
CASSPVPRDFLQPQHF TGTGCCAGCAGTCCCGTTCCCCGGGACTTCCTTCAGCCCCAGCATTTT - TRBV6-4 - TRBJ1-5
CASTQGRTSNQPQHF TGTGCCAGCACTCAGGGACGGACTAGCAATCAGCCCCAGCATTTT - TRBV6-5 - TRBJ1-5
CASSPPKTGGTEAFF TGTGCCAGCTCACCACCGAAAACGGGGGGCACTGAAGCTTTCTTT - TRBV18 - TRBJ1-1
CASSLVPGVNTGELFF TGCGCCAGCAGCTTGGTTCCAGGGGTAAACACCGGGGAGCTGTTTTTT - TRBV5-1 - TRBJ2-2
CASSVTQAGVSYNEQFF TGTGCCAGCAGCGTAACCCAAGCAGGGGTCTCCTACAATGAGCAGTTCTTC - TRBV9 - TRBJ2-1
CSVLRINEQFF TGCAGCGTTCTCAGGATCAATGAGCAGTTCTTC - TRBV29-1 - TRBJ2-1
CASSVRAGGEKLFF TGTGCCAGCAGTGTCCGGGCCGGGGGTGAAAAACTGTTTTTT - TRBV25-1 - TRBJ1-4
CATQDYPRETQYF TGTGCCACCCAGGACTACCCAAGGGAGACCCAGTACTTC - TRBV19 once TRBJ2-5
CASSVGGTGYTF TGTGCCAGCAGTGTCGGGGGTACTGGCTACACCTTC - TRBV6-5 - TRBJ1-2
CASSTGLAGAQETQYF TGTGCCAGCAGCACCGGACTAGCGGGGGCTCAGGAGACCCAGTACTTC TRBD2 TRBV7-2 - TRBJ2-5
CASARGVPGELFF TGTGCCAGCGCCCGGGGGGTTCCCGGGGAGCTGTTTTTT TRBD2 TRBV28 - TRBJ2-2
CASSEWGTGYEQYF TGTGCCAGCAGTGAATGGGGGACAGGGTACGAGCAGTACTTC TRBD1 TRBV6-1 - TRBJ2-7
CASSFQTYEQYF TGTGCCAGCAGCTTCCAAACCTACGAGCAGTACTTC - TRBV5-4 - TRBJ2-7
CAWSVGQGVNEQFF TGTGCCTGGAGTGTAGGGCAGGGGGTCAATGAGCAGTTCTTC TRBD1 TRBV30 - TRBJ2-1
CASSPPGRTYEQYF TGTGCCAGCTCTCCTCCGGGCAGGACCTACGAGCAGTACTTC - TRBV18 - TRBJ2-7